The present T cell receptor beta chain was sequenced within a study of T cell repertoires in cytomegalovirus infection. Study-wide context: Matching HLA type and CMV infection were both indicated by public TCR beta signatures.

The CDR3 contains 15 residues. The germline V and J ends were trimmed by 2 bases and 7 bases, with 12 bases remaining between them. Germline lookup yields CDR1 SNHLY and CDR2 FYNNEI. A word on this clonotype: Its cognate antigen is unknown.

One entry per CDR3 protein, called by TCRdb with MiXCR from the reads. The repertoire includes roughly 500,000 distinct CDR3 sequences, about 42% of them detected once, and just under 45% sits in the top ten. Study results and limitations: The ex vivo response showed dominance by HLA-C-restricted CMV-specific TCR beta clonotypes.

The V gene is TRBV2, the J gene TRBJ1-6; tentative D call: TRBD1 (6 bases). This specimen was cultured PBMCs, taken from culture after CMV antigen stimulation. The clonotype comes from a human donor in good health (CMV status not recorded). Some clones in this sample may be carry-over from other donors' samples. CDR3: CASSESGGTNSPLHF. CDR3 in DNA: TGTGCCAGCAGTGAATCTGGGGGCACCAATTCACCCCTCCACTTT.